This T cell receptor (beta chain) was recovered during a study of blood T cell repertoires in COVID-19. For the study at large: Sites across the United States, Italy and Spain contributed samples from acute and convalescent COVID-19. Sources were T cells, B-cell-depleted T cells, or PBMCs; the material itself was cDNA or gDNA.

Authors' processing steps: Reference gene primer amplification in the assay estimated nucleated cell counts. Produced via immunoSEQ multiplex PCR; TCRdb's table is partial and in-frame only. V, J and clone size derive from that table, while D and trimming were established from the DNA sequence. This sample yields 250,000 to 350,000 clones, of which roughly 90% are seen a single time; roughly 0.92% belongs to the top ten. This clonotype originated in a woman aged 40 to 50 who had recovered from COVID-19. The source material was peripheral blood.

For the CDR3, the DNA is TGTGCCAGCAGACGGGATAGCGAGCAGTTCTTC. Its protein product is CASRRDSEQFF. The chain uses TRBV28 and TRBJ2-1; TRBD2 is a possible D gene (5 bases). Trimming left V 6 bases short and J 10 bases short, with 10 bases between. This CDR3 region has 11 residues. The V gene's germline CDR1 is MDHEN and CDR2 SYDVKM.